These T cell receptor beta chains were read from a single sample in a study of T cell responses to AZD1222 COVID-19 vaccine. This table comes from immunoSEQ multiplex PCR, and its TCRdb copy is limited to in-frame clones, with some not included. Of 150,000 or so clones listed, just over 90% are singletons. This sample comprised peripheral blood, obtained on day 0 of AZD1222 vaccination. Receptor source: an adult in good health. CDR3s include the opening cysteine and the closing phenylalanine or tryptophan. A D gene is named only where the DNA matches it firmly. Expanded clones are given a class, and other clones once, few, many or no size at all.

abundance: NA
j_gene: TRBJ2-1
d_gene: TRBD2
v_gene: TRBV7-9
CDR3nt: TGTGCCAGCAGCGGGTATAGCGGGAGCTCCTACAATGAGCAGTTCTTC
CDR3aa: CASSGYSGSSYNEQFF

abundance: NA
j_gene: TRBJ1-2
d_gene: NA
v_gene: TRBV9
CDR3nt: TGTGCCAGCAGCGTAGCTACAAAAGGAGGCAGGGACTATGGCTACACCTTC
CDR3aa: CASSVATKGGRDYGYTF

abundance: NA
j_gene: TRBJ2-7
d_gene: TRBD2
v_gene: TRBV25-1
CDR3nt: TGTGCCAGCAGTGGCAGGACTAGGAGCCTGGGGGGCGAGCAGTACTTC
CDR3aa: CASSGRTRSLGGEQYF

abundance: NA
j_gene: TRBJ2-2
d_gene: NA
v_gene: TRBV6-5
CDR3nt: TGTGCCAGCAGTTTTCTTGGCACCGGGGAGCTGTTTTTT
CDR3aa: CASSFLGTGELFF

abundance: NA
j_gene: TRBJ1-2
d_gene: NA
v_gene: TRBV10-3
CDR3nt: TGTGCCATCTATAAAAGTCAGGGCTATGGCTACACCTTC
CDR3aa: CAIYKSQGYGYTF

abundance: NA
j_gene: TRBJ2-5
d_gene: NA
v_gene: TRBV29-1
CDR3nt: TGCAGCGTTGATTTTTTGCGGGACAGCCTGGAGACCCAGTACTTC
CDR3aa: CSVDFLRDSLETQYF

abundance: NA
j_gene: TRBJ2-7
d_gene: NA
v_gene: TRBV19
CDR3nt: TGTGCCAGTAGTATCCCAGGCGCCCACGAGCAGTACTTC
CDR3aa: CASSIPGAHEQYF

abundance: NA
j_gene: TRBJ2-2
d_gene: NA
v_gene: TRBV10-2
CDR3nt: TGCGCCAGCAGGACAGGGAGGGGCACCGGGGAGCTGTTTTTT
CDR3aa: CASRTGRGTGELFF

abundance: NA
j_gene: TRBJ2-7
d_gene: TRBD2
v_gene: TRBV2
CDR3nt: TGTGCCAGCAGTGAAGGGAGCGGGAGCCTCTCCTACGAGCAGTACTTC
CDR3aa: CASSEGSGSLSYEQYF

abundance: NA
j_gene: TRBJ2-3
d_gene: TRBD2
v_gene: TRBV4-1
CDR3nt: TGCGCCAGCAGCCAAGGGAGGACTAGCGGGAGGCGTACGAGTGTTGCAGATACGCAGTATTTT
CDR3aa: CASSQGRTSGRRTSVADTQYF

abundance: NA
j_gene: TRBJ2-5
d_gene: TRBD2
v_gene: TRBV19
CDR3nt: TGTGCCAGTAGTACCCTTAGCGGGAGGGCGGAGACCCAGTACTTC
CDR3aa: CASSTLSGRAETQYF

abundance: few
j_gene: TRBJ1-2
d_gene: TRBD1
v_gene: TRBV6-5
CDR3nt: TGTGCCAGCACCCCCGGAGGAGGGGGCAACTATGGCTACACCTTC
CDR3aa: CASTPGGGGNYGYTF

abundance: NA
j_gene: TRBJ2-7
d_gene: NA
v_gene: TRBV11-2
CDR3nt: TGTGCCAGCAGCTGGGAGAAGTCCTACGAGCAGTACTTC
CDR3aa: CASSWEKSYEQYF

abundance: NA
j_gene: TRBJ1-2
d_gene: TRBD1
v_gene: TRBV5-1
CDR3nt: TGCGCCAGCAGCTCGTCAGGGGGCAATGGCTACACCTTC
CDR3aa: CASSSSGGNGYTF